This T cell receptor beta chain was captured by sequencing in a study of memory CD4+ T cells and cytomegalovirus serostatus. Study background: Of the healthy Belgian adults, several were CMV seropositive and approximately 24 seronegative.

The sort gate was single viable CD3+CD4+CD8-CD45RO+ cells for memory CD4+ T cells. Points from the study as a whole: Of 150 to 200 reported CMV TCRbeta sequences, some 67 were found in memory CD4+ repertoires.

Germline V lookup: CDR1 SGHAT, CDR2 FQDESV (reference sequence). V dropped 2 bases and J dropped 5; count of bases not matched to a gene: 8. The CDR3 length is 16 residues. This clone was seen a few times. The antigen remains undetermined. Method: immunoSEQ multiplex PCR; TCRdb's copy keeps in-frame clones and lacks some. Of roughly 50,000 clones in the sample, more than 60% were seen once. Sequencing was done on a sample of memory CD4+ T cells from blood. V gene TRBV11-1 combines with J gene TRBJ2-3; TRBD1 matches 9 bases. The source of this sequence is an adult in good health and CMV-seronegative. CDR3 DNA sequence: TGTGCCAGCAGCTTAAACCTGGGACAGGGTTTAGATACGCAGTATTTT. This encodes CASSLNLGQGLDTQYF.